A selection of T cell receptor beta chains follows, all from one sample in a study of blood T cell repertoires in COVID-19. TCRdb keeps only in-frame clones here, not all; method: immunoSEQ multiplex PCR. This sample yields more than 60,000 clones, of which roughly four fifths are seen a single time; about 9.4% belongs to the top ten. The source material was peripheral blood. These receptor sequences come from a man aged 60-69 years with acute or convalescent COVID-19. CDR3s include the opening cysteine and the closing phenylalanine or tryptophan.

13 TRBV18 CASSPDSNYGYTF
17 TRBV3-1/TRBV3-2 CASSQEGELAGTNEQFF
13 TRBV7-3 CASREGSTDTQYF
18 TRBV18 CASSPNQGQGLTNEKLFF
15 TRBV24-1 CATSTNSGSYNEQFF
15 TRBV3-1/TRBV3-2 CASSQRGRGANVLTF
15 TRBV15 CATSRDPRTNEKLFF
15 TRBV7-2 CASSLGRGSSYEQYF
16 TRBV5-1 CASSQMSGGSYNEQFF
14 TRBV7-2 CASSPQRTVNEQFF
14 TRBV28 CASSTVGQPYGYTF
17 TRBV15 CATSSTSGRAGSYEQYF
14 TRBV2 CASMTGGRTSEAFF
15 TRBV24-1 CATSDPSEYTGELFF
15 TRBV27 CASRISYGSGNTIYF
13 TRBV19 CASSPGQLYEQYF
16 TRBV27 CASSLEGLPHTDTQYF
13 TRBV5-1 CASSLAGNTEAFF
18 TRBV19 CASSIPRQGGTGADTQYF
13 TRBV28 CASSLGRDYGYTF
16 TRBV6-5 CASSYAATVGNQPQHF
15 TRBV27 CASSLIGQGYNEQFF
15 TRBV6-1 CASSDWRGGNQPQHF
12 TRBV6-6 CASRQTNQPQHF
14 TRBV18 CASSGTSGEDTQYF
14 TRBV9 CASRPGGVGNTIYF
12 TRBV29-1 CSVGQDGNTIYF
11 TRBV28 CASSRRGKLFF
16 TRBV6-5 CASSYSMGAGNEKLFF
13 TRBV28 CASTLTGTDGYTF
13 TRBV7-9 CASSLEVGGGYTF